This is a list of T cell receptor beta chains from one sample in a study of blood T cell repertoires in COVID-19. The repertoire was sequenced with immunoSEQ multiplex PCR; TCRdb's copy has only in-frame clones and lacks some. The top ten hold around 9.1% of the sample, which has about 64,000 clones, 88% seen once. Sequenced: PBMCs or T cells enriched from blood (not recorded which). The receptors shown here come from a woman aged 40-49 years who had recovered from COVID-19. CDR3s include the opening cysteine and the closing phenylalanine or tryptophan. D genes are given only for firm matches. Some rows have no size entry. The others give once, few or many, or a class for an expanded clone.

clone_size: NA; d_call: NA; j_call: TRBJ1-2; v_call: TRBV3-1/TRBV3-2; cdr3_aa: CASSQDPRVGGYTF; cdr3_nt: TGTGCCAGCAGCCAAGACCCCAGGGTCGGCGGCTACACCTTC
clone_size: NA; d_call: TRBD1; j_call: TRBJ1-5; v_call: TRBV6-5; cdr3_aa: CASSYSGTGGNQPQHF; cdr3_nt: TGTGCCAGCAGTTACTCCGGGACAGGGGGAAATCAGCCCCAGCATTTT
clone_size: NA; d_call: TRBD1; j_call: TRBJ2-7; v_call: TRBV6-5; cdr3_aa: CASSTTGGLYEQYF; cdr3_nt: TGTGCCAGCAGTACGACAGGGGGCTTGTACGAGCAGTACTTC
clone_size: NA; d_call: NA; j_call: TRBJ1-5; v_call: TRBV3-1/TRBV3-2; cdr3_aa: CASSQDGGEVQPQHF; cdr3_nt: TGTGCCAGCAGCCAAGATGGGGGGGAGGTTCAGCCCCAGCATTTT
clone_size: NA; d_call: TRBD2; j_call: TRBJ2-1; v_call: TRBV10-1; cdr3_aa: CASSNLGGGNYNEQFF; cdr3_nt: TGCGCCAGCAGTAATTTGGGCGGGGGAAACTACAATGAGCAGTTCTTC
clone_size: NA; d_call: NA; j_call: TRBJ1-5; v_call: TRBV3-1/TRBV3-2; cdr3_aa: CASSHPGRAQHF; cdr3_nt: TGTGCCAGCAGCCACCCGGGAAGAGCCCAGCATTTT
clone_size: few; d_call: TRBD1; j_call: TRBJ1-6; v_call: TRBV5-1; cdr3_aa: CASSLLGTGEGSPLHF; cdr3_nt: TGCGCCAGCAGCTTGCTGGGGACAGGGGAAGGTTCACCCCTCCACTTT
clone_size: NA; d_call: NA; j_call: TRBJ2-2; v_call: TRBV6-5; cdr3_aa: CASSYPEGANTGELFF; cdr3_nt: TGTGCCAGCAGTTACCCAGAGGGAGCGAACACCGGGGAGCTGTTTTTT
clone_size: NA; d_call: TRBD2; j_call: TRBJ2-7; v_call: TRBV9; cdr3_aa: CASSVDPAGSYEQYF; cdr3_nt: TGTGCCAGCAGCGTAGACCCAGCGGGGAGTTACGAGCAGTACTTC
clone_size: NA; d_call: TRBD1; j_call: TRBJ1-2; v_call: TRBV19; cdr3_aa: CASSPGTGNYGYTF; cdr3_nt: TGTGCCAGTAGTCCAGGGACAGGGAACTATGGCTACACCTTC
clone_size: NA; d_call: NA; j_call: TRBJ1-1; v_call: TRBV24-1; cdr3_aa: CATSDPKVGNEAFF; cdr3_nt: TGTGCCACCAGTGATCCTAAAGTCGGGAACGAAGCTTTCTTT
clone_size: NA; d_call: TRBD1; j_call: TRBJ1-3; v_call: TRBV2; cdr3_aa: CASSMGQGAGNTIYF; cdr3_nt: TGTGCCAGCAGTATGGGACAGGGGGCTGGAAACACCATATATTTT
clone_size: once; d_call: NA; j_call: TRBJ2-2; v_call: TRBV5-5; cdr3_aa: CASSFDGENTGELFF; cdr3_nt: TGTGCCAGCAGCTTTGACGGGGAAAACACCGGGGAGCTGTTTTTT
clone_size: NA; d_call: TRBD1; j_call: TRBJ1-1; v_call: TRBV10-1; cdr3_aa: CASSETPRGKNTEAFF; cdr3_nt: TGCGCCAGCAGTGAAACACCCAGGGGGAAGAACACTGAAGCTTTCTTT
clone_size: NA; d_call: NA; j_call: TRBJ1-6; v_call: TRBV3-1/TRBV3-2; cdr3_aa: CASSQRNRVSPLHF; cdr3_nt: TGTGCCAGCAGCCAACGGAACAGGGTCTCACCCCTCCACTTT
clone_size: NA; d_call: TRBD1; j_call: TRBJ1-2; v_call: TRBV6-5; cdr3_aa: CASRAGGHYGYTF; cdr3_nt: TGTGCCAGCAGGGCAGGGGGTCACTATGGCTACACCTTC
clone_size: NA; d_call: NA; j_call: TRBJ1-1; v_call: TRBV7-9; cdr3_aa: CASSQLQGTEAFF; cdr3_nt: TGTGCCAGCAGCCAATTACAGGGCACTGAAGCTTTCTTT
clone_size: NA; d_call: TRBD2; j_call: TRBJ2-5; v_call: TRBV19; cdr3_aa: CASSITAGGLETQYF; cdr3_nt: TGTGCCAGTAGTATTACCGCGGGGGGGCTGGAGACCCAGTACTTC
clone_size: NA; d_call: TRBD1; j_call: TRBJ1-2; v_call: TRBV9; cdr3_aa: CASSTDRGVFGYTF; cdr3_nt: TGTGCCAGCAGCACCGACAGGGGGGTTTTTGGCTACACCTTC
clone_size: NA; d_call: TRBD2; j_call: TRBJ2-1; v_call: TRBV4-1; cdr3_aa: CASSQDPARGGLSSYNEQFF; cdr3_nt: TGCGCCAGCAGCCAAGATCCCGCGCGGGGGGGCTTAAGCTCCTACAATGAGCAGTTCTTC
clone_size: NA; d_call: TRBD2; j_call: TRBJ2-3; v_call: TRBV5-6; cdr3_aa: CASSFSGGWDTQYF; cdr3_nt: TGTGCCAGCAGCTTTAGCGGGGGGTGGGATACGCAGTATTTT
clone_size: once; d_call: TRBD2; j_call: TRBJ2-5; v_call: TRBV28; cdr3_aa: CASSRIEGRDQETQYF; cdr3_nt: TGTGCCAGCAGTCGGATAGAAGGGAGGGACCAAGAGACCCAGTACTTC
clone_size: NA; d_call: TRBD1; j_call: TRBJ1-5; v_call: TRBV5-5; cdr3_aa: CASSLGADRGDLRQPQHF; cdr3_nt: TGTGCCAGCAGCTTGGGGGCTGACAGGGGGGACCTAAGACAGCCCCAGCATTTT
clone_size: NA; d_call: NA; j_call: TRBJ1-1; v_call: TRBV19; cdr3_aa: CASSMTDTEAFF; cdr3_nt: TGTGCCAGTAGTATGACAGACACTGAAGCTTTCTTT
clone_size: NA; d_call: TRBD1; j_call: TRBJ2-4; v_call: TRBV11-2; cdr3_aa: CASSPRTGYYSIQYF; cdr3_nt: TGTGCCAGCAGCCCTCGGACAGGATACTATAGCATTCAGTACTTC
clone_size: NA; d_call: NA; j_call: TRBJ2-2; v_call: TRBV4-1; cdr3_aa: CASTSHRGAIGELFF; cdr3_nt: TGCGCCAGCACCTCTCATCGGGGGGCCATCGGGGAGCTGTTTTTT
clone_size: few; d_call: TRBD1; j_call: TRBJ2-5; v_call: TRBV6-2/TRBV6-3; cdr3_aa: CASSSPDRGTEETQYF; cdr3_nt: TGTGCCAGCAGTTCACCCGACAGGGGCACGGAAGAGACCCAGTACTTC
clone_size: NA; d_call: NA; j_call: TRBJ2-2; v_call: TRBV5-6; cdr3_aa: CASSLVGGIGELFF; cdr3_nt: TGTGCCAGCAGCTTGGTAGGGGGAATCGGGGAGCTGTTTTTT
clone_size: NA; d_call: NA; j_call: TRBJ2-7; v_call: TRBV12-3/TRBV12-4; cdr3_aa: CASSLTGYEQYF; cdr3_nt: TGTGCCAGCAGTTTAACAGGCTACGAGCAGTACTTC
clone_size: NA; d_call: NA; j_call: TRBJ2-2; v_call: TRBV7-9; cdr3_aa: CASRFSSSPGELFF; cdr3_nt: TGTGCCAGCAGATTTTCTAGCTCCCCCGGGGAGCTGTTTTTT
clone_size: NA; d_call: NA; j_call: TRBJ2-7; v_call: TRBV5-4; cdr3_aa: CASSSGAHEQYF; cdr3_nt: TGTGCCAGCAGCTCTGGGGCCCACGAGCAGTACTTC
clone_size: once; d_call: TRBD1; j_call: TRBJ2-1; v_call: TRBV18; cdr3_aa: CASSPRQGRGDEQFF; cdr3_nt: TGTGCCAGCTCACCACGACAGGGACGAGGCGATGAGCAGTTCTTC
clone_size: few; d_call: NA; j_call: TRBJ1-2; v_call: TRBV19; cdr3_aa: CASREDTVYYGYTF; cdr3_nt: TGTGCCAGTAGGGAAGACACTGTCTACTATGGCTACACCTTC
clone_size: NA; d_call: TRBD1; j_call: TRBJ1-1; v_call: TRBV5-3; cdr3_aa: CARSPRTGLGCMNTEAFF; cdr3_nt: TGTGCCAGAAGCCCAAGGACAGGGTTGGGATGCATGAACACTGAAGCTTTCTTT
clone_size: medium-sized; d_call: TRBD2; j_call: TRBJ2-3; v_call: TRBV5-1; cdr3_aa: CASRSAGAQTDTQYF; cdr3_nt: TGCGCCAGCAGGTCAGCGGGGGCCCAAACAGATACGCAGTATTTT
clone_size: NA; d_call: NA; j_call: TRBJ1-2; v_call: TRBV5-4; cdr3_aa: CASSLVVPTLNYGYTF; cdr3_nt: TGTGCCAGCAGCTTGGTGGTCCCCACTTTGAACTATGGCTACACCTTC
clone_size: NA; d_call: TRBD2; j_call: TRBJ2-1; v_call: TRBV6-5; cdr3_aa: CASSSSGGAYNEQFF; cdr3_nt: TGTGCCAGCAGTTCTAGCGGGGGGGCCTACAATGAGCAGTTCTTC
clone_size: NA; d_call: NA; j_call: TRBJ1-1; v_call: TRBV9; cdr3_aa: CASEPSGGFVTEAFF; cdr3_nt: TGTGCCAGCGAACCCTCGGGGGGCTTCGTCACTGAAGCTTTCTTT
clone_size: NA; d_call: TRBD2; j_call: TRBJ2-1; v_call: TRBV24-1; cdr3_aa: CATSETSGGLSDEQFF; cdr3_nt: TGTGCCACCAGTGAGACTAGCGGGGGCCTATCGGATGAGCAGTTCTTC
clone_size: NA; d_call: TRBD2; j_call: TRBJ2-7; v_call: TRBV11-3; cdr3_aa: CASRRTSGSYEQYF; cdr3_nt: TGTGCCAGTCGAAGGACTAGCGGGTCCTACGAGCAGTACTTC
clone_size: NA; d_call: NA; j_call: TRBJ2-5; v_call: TRBV29-1; cdr3_aa: CSVEKGLLRQETQYF; cdr3_nt: TGCAGCGTTGAAAAGGGACTCCTCAGGCAAGAGACCCAGTACTTC
clone_size: few; d_call: TRBD1; j_call: TRBJ2-7; v_call: TRBV19; cdr3_aa: CASSRRQGLGEQYF; cdr3_nt: TGTGCCAGTAGTAGGAGACAGGGATTGGGAGAGCAGTACTTC
clone_size: once; d_call: NA; j_call: TRBJ1-4; v_call: TRBV5-8; cdr3_aa: CASSADSLNEKLFF; cdr3_nt: TGTGCCAGCAGCGCGGACAGTCTTAATGAAAAACTGTTTTTT
clone_size: NA; d_call: TRBD2; j_call: TRBJ2-3; v_call: TRBV7-3; cdr3_aa: CASSPLDSGGVTDTQYF; cdr3_nt: TGTGCCAGCAGCCCCTTAGATAGCGGGGGGGTCACAGATACGCAGTATTTT
clone_size: NA; d_call: NA; j_call: TRBJ1-1; v_call: TRBV3-1/TRBV3-2; cdr3_aa: CASSQDLGHHEAFF; cdr3_nt: TGTGCCAGCAGCCAAGATCTGGGGCACCATGAAGCTTTCTTT
clone_size: once; d_call: TRBD1; j_call: TRBJ1-4; v_call: TRBV5-5; cdr3_aa: CASSLVVGQGTRKLFF; cdr3_nt: TGTGCCAGCAGCTTGGTTGTAGGACAGGGGACTCGAAAACTGTTTTTT
clone_size: NA; d_call: NA; j_call: TRBJ1-5; v_call: TRBV6-2/TRBV6-3; cdr3_aa: CASSYPSGAVGNQPQHF; cdr3_nt: TGTGCCAGCAGTTATCCTTCAGGGGCGGTAGGCAATCAGCCCCAGCATTTT
clone_size: NA; d_call: TRBD1; j_call: TRBJ1-1; v_call: TRBV10-1; cdr3_aa: CAARQGPNTEAFF; cdr3_nt: TGTGCGGCTCGACAGGGCCCGAACACTGAAGCTTTCTTT
clone_size: NA; d_call: NA; j_call: TRBJ2-3; v_call: TRBV5-1; cdr3_aa: CASSLNSFTDTQYF; cdr3_nt: TGCGCCAGCAGCTTGAATTCTTTCACAGATACGCAGTATTTT
clone_size: NA; d_call: NA; j_call: TRBJ1-6; v_call: TRBV7-9; cdr3_aa: CASSPVGMSYNSPLHF; cdr3_nt: TGTGCCAGCAGCCCGGTCGGGATGTCCTATAATTCACCCCTCCACTTT
clone_size: NA; d_call: NA; j_call: TRBJ1-3; v_call: TRBV9; cdr3_aa: CASSVSGASSGNTIYF; cdr3_nt: TGTGCCAGCAGCGTTTCAGGGGCCTCCTCTGGAAACACCATATATTTT
clone_size: NA; d_call: NA; j_call: TRBJ1-5; v_call: TRBV10-2; cdr3_aa: CASSLRNSNQPQHF; cdr3_nt: TGCGCCAGCAGCTTGAGAAATAGCAATCAGCCCCAGCATTTT
clone_size: NA; d_call: TRBD1; j_call: TRBJ2-3; v_call: TRBV2; cdr3_aa: CATTGGADTQYF; cdr3_nt: TGTGCCACTACAGGGGGCGCAGATACGCAGTATTTT
clone_size: few; d_call: TRBD1; j_call: TRBJ1-1; v_call: TRBV6-5; cdr3_aa: CASRQPDRVNTEAFF; cdr3_nt: TGTGCCAGCAGGCAACCCGACAGGGTGAACACTGAAGCTTTCTTT
clone_size: NA; d_call: NA; j_call: TRBJ1-2; v_call: TRBV19; cdr3_aa: CASRPPGQRWVHGYTF; cdr3_nt: TGTGCCAGTAGGCCTCCGGGACAACGTTGGGTCCATGGCTACACCTTC
clone_size: NA; d_call: TRBD1; j_call: TRBJ1-5; v_call: TRBV7-8; cdr3_aa: CASSPRQGVGNQPQHF; cdr3_nt: TGTGCCAGCAGCCCCCGACAGGGTGTTGGCAATCAGCCCCAGCATTTT
clone_size: NA; d_call: TRBD1; j_call: TRBJ1-5; v_call: TRBV27; cdr3_aa: CASSPDRAPNQPQHF; cdr3_nt: TGTGCCAGCAGTCCCGACAGGGCCCCCAATCAGCCCCAGCATTTT
clone_size: NA; d_call: NA; j_call: TRBJ2-5; v_call: TRBV6-1; cdr3_aa: CASSDGHQETQYF; cdr3_nt: TGTGCCAGCAGTGATGGCCACCAAGAGACCCAGTACTTC
clone_size: NA; d_call: TRBD2; j_call: TRBJ2-3; v_call: TRBV5-6; cdr3_aa: CASSLRTSGVETQYF; cdr3_nt: TGTGCCAGCAGCTTGAGGACTAGCGGGGTGGAAACGCAGTATTTT